These T cell receptor beta chains were read from a single sample in a study of blood T cell repertoires in COVID-19. Some clones are missing from TCRdb's copy, which holds only in-frame ones; the method was immunoSEQ multiplex PCR. The sample consists of 300,000 to 400,000 clones, roughly 91% of them appearing once. Material: PBMCs or T cells enriched from blood (not recorded which). The receptors derive from a woman aged 18-30 years who had recovered from COVID-19. Each CDR3 is given with its conserved first and last residue. The D gene is left open where the match is weak. Expanded clones get a size class; other rows say once, few or many, or leave the size out.

>TRBV4-3|-|-|TRBJ1-1
CASSQDLTANTEAFF
TGCGCCAGCAGCCAAGATCTTACAGCGAACACTGAAGCTTTCTTT
>TRBV4-1|-|once|TRBJ1-1
CASSQERQLAEAFF
TGCGCCAGCAGCCAAGAGAGGCAGTTGGCTGAAGCTTTCTTT
>TRBV5-4|TRBD1|-|TRBJ1-3
CASSFGGQVVGNTIYF
TGTGCCAGCAGCTTTGGGGGACAGGTTGTTGGAAACACCATATATTTT
>TRBV5-1|TRBD2|-|TRBJ2-2
CASSPRPGTSGGAAGELFF
TGCGCCAGCAGCCCGCGACCCGGGACTAGCGGGGGGGCCGCCGGGGAGCTGTTTTTT
>TRBV18|-|-|TRBJ1-2
CASSPGAMHGYTF
TGTGCCAGCTCACCAGGGGCAATGCATGGCTACACCTTC
>TRBV4-1|-|-|TRBJ2-5
CASSQEEGSQETQYF
TGCGCCAGCAGCCAAGAAGAGGGCAGCCAAGAGACCCAGTACTTC
>TRBV7-8|-|-|TRBJ2-2
CASSRTSANTGELFF
TGTGCCAGCAGCCGTACATCTGCGAACACCGGGGAGCTGTTTTTT
>TRBV18|TRBD1|few|TRBJ1-1
CASSPTGTVNTEAFF
TGTGCCAGCTCACCGACCGGGACAGTGAACACTGAAGCTTTCTTT
>TRBV11-2|TRBD1|-|TRBJ2-5
CASSLFWQGARETQYF
TGTGCCAGCAGCTTATTCTGGCAGGGGGCCCGAGAGACCCAGTACTTC
>TRBV6-5|-|-|TRBJ1-6
CASSWVRGHYNSPLHF
TGTGCCAGCAGTTGGGTAAGGGGACACTATAATTCACCCCTCCACTTT
>TRBV5-1|TRBD1|-|TRBJ1-1
CASSLGRGERVNTEAFF
TGCGCCAGCAGCTTGGGCAGGGGGGAAAGAGTGAACACTGAAGCTTTCTTT
>TRBV7-6|TRBD1|-|TRBJ1-2
CASSLTPGQGDYGYTF
TGTGCCAGCAGCTTAACCCCGGGACAGGGGGACTATGGCTACACCTTC
>TRBV2|-|once|TRBJ1-5
CASRGGPGQPQHF
TGTGCCAGCAGGGGGGGGCCGGGGCAGCCCCAGCATTTT
>TRBV19|-|-|TRBJ1-1
CASSIGEVTITF
TGTGCCAGTAGTATCGGTGAGGTTACAATCACTTTT
>TRBV4-2|TRBD2|once|TRBJ2-3
CASGSGGPWGTDTQYF
TGTGCCAGCGGTAGCGGGGGGCCCTGGGGCACAGATACGCAGTATTTT
>TRBV7-2|TRBD1|-|TRBJ1-5
CASSVEQGSPVHSGQPQHF
TGTGCCAGCAGCGTAGAACAGGGGTCGCCCGTTCATAGTGGTCAGCCCCAGCATTTT
>TRBV4-1|-|-|TRBJ2-5
CASSPRQEETQYF
TGCGCCAGCAGCCCACGACAGGAAGAGACCCAGTACTTC
>TRBV19|TRBD2|-|TRBJ2-5
CASSIMAGGTETQYF
TGTGCCAGTAGTATTATGGCGGGGGGCACAGAGACCCAGTACTTC
>TRBV6-5|TRBD1|once|TRBJ2-1
CASTNRGMGNEQFF
TGTGCCAGCACGAACAGGGGTATGGGAAATGAGCAGTTCTTC
>TRBV6-1|TRBD2|-|TRBJ2-4
CASSEVLTSAGYSAKNIQYF
TGTGCCAGCAGTGAAGTCCTGACTAGCGCGGGATATTCAGCCAAAAACATTCAGTACTTC
>TRBV5-4|-|few|TRBJ1-5
CASHGEANSNQPQHF
TGTGCCAGTCACGGGGAAGCAAATAGCAATCAGCCCCAGCATTTT
>TRBV25-1|-|-|TRBJ1-5
CASSESGVSNQPQHF
TGTGCCAGCAGTGAATCAGGGGTGAGCAATCAGCCCCAGCATTTT
>TRBV18|TRBD1|-|TRBJ1-5
CASSKGQGAQPQHF
TGTGCCAGCTCAAAGGGACAGGGGGCTCAGCCCCAGCATTTT
>TRBV2|-|-|TRBJ2-7
CASSVGGRGDSYEQYF
TGTGCCAGCAGTGTTGGGGGCCGTGGTGACTCCTACGAGCAGTACTTC
>TRBV2|-|-|TRBJ2-7
CASRRLETTPLSYEQYF
TGTGCCAGCAGAAGACTAGAGACTACCCCCCTTTCGTACGAGCAGTACTTC
>TRBV18|-|-|TRBJ1-2
CASSRGETALNYGYTF
TGTGCCAGCTCACGCGGCGAGACAGCGCTAAACTATGGCTACACCTTC
>TRBV29-1|-|-|TRBJ2-1
CSVGPPSNEQFF
TGCAGCGTTGGTCCTCCTTCCAATGAGCAGTTCTTC
>TRBV5-1|TRBD2|-|TRBJ2-3
CASSLAASGEDTDTQYF
TGCGCCAGCAGCTTGGCGGCTAGCGGGGAGGACACAGATACGCAGTATTTT
>TRBV4-1|TRBD1|few|TRBJ1-5
CASSPTGGGNQPQHF
TGCGCCAGCAGCCCGACAGGGGGCGGGAATCAGCCCCAGCATTTT
>TRBV5-1|TRBD1|once|TRBJ1-6
CASSETGAPLHF
TGCGCCAGCAGCGAAACAGGGGCACCCCTCCACTTT
>TRBV24-1|TRBD1|once|TRBJ2-7
CATSEPGTGKHEQYF
TGTGCCACCAGTGAACCCGGGACAGGGAAACACGAGCAGTACTTC
>TRBV18|TRBD1|-|TRBJ1-3
CASSTRGQGSSTIYF
TGTGCCAGCTCTACCCGCGGACAGGGGTCATCTACCATATATTTT
>TRBV11-2|TRBD1|-|TRBJ1-4
CASSLAQGAVKLFF
TGTGCCAGCAGCTTAGCACAGGGGGCGGTAAAACTGTTTTTT
>TRBV28|-|-|TRBJ1-2
CASSLPHGRVVGYGYTF
TGTGCCAGCAGTTTACCTCACGGGAGAGTGGTCGGCTATGGCTACACCTTC
>TRBV2|TRBD1|-|TRBJ2-7
CASSDSARGLGEQYF
TGTGCCAGCAGCGATTCCGCCAGGGGGCTAGGCGAGCAGTACTTC
>TRBV7-9|TRBD2|once|TRBJ2-3
CASRGSGEAHKDTQYF
TGTGCCAGCAGAGGAAGCGGGGAGGCGCATAAAGATACGCAGTATTTT
>TRBV25-1|-|-|TRBJ1-2
CASSAPPGGYTF
TGTGCCAGCAGTGCCCCTCCGGGTGGCTACACCTTC
>TRBV10-3|-|-|TRBJ1-5
CAISERGAEGQPQHF
TGTGCCATCAGTGAGAGAGGGGCGGAGGGCCAGCCCCAGCATTTT
>TRBV5-1|TRBD1|-|TRBJ1-4
CASSAGTGEGEKLFF
TGCGCCAGCAGCGCAGGGACAGGGGAGGGAGAAAAACTGTTTTTT
>TRBV3-1/TRBV3-2|-|-|TRBJ2-1
CASSLTGVSSYNEQFF
TGTGCCAGCAGCCTCACGGGGGTTAGCTCCTACAATGAGCAGTTCTTC
>TRBV19|-|-|TRBJ1-5
CASSIRAAQPQHF
TGTGCCAGTAGTATCAGGGCGGCGCAGCCCCAGCATTTT
>TRBV27|-|-|TRBJ1-3
CASSSDAGYSGNTIYF
TGTGCCAGCAGTTCCGATGCGGGGTACTCTGGAAACACCATATATTTT
>TRBV6-4|TRBD1|few|TRBJ1-6
CASSDSKGMGEQGTVNSPLHF
TGTGCCAGCAGTGACTCGAAGGGGATGGGAGAGCAAGGGACAGTTAATTCACCCCTCCACTTT
>TRBV15|TRBD1|-|TRBJ2-2
CATSRGQGARRTGELFF
TGTGCCACCAGCAGAGGACAGGGGGCGAGGAGGACCGGGGAGCTGTTTTTT
>TRBV25-1|-|-|TRBJ1-4
CASSESRRRANEKLFF
TGTGCCAGCAGTGAATCTAGGAGACGAGCTAATGAAAAACTGTTTTTT
>TRBV30|TRBD1|-|TRBJ2-6
CAWIGGQRLDSGANVLTF
TGTGCCTGGATTGGGGGACAGCGCCTTGACTCTGGGGCCAACGTCCTGACTTTC
>TRBV27|TRBD1|-|TRBJ1-4
CASSLSDRVGEKLFF
TGTGCCAGCAGTTTATCGGACAGGGTGGGGGAAAAACTGTTTTTT
>TRBV29-1|-|-|TRBJ1-1
CSVDAGSNTEAFF
TGCAGCGTTGATGCGGGTTCAAACACTGAAGCTTTCTTT
>TRBV11-2|TRBD1|-|TRBJ1-1
CASSPGGEDTEAFF
TGTGCCAGCAGCCCAGGGGGCGAGGACACTGAAGCTTTCTTT
>TRBV7-9|TRBD1|-|TRBJ1-2
CASSPGTGVYGYTF
TGTGCCAGCAGCCCCGGGACAGGGGTCTATGGCTACACCTTC
>TRBV2|TRBD1|-|TRBJ1-4
CASRGNRGQEEKLFF
TGTGCCAGCAGGGGAAACAGGGGGCAGGAGGAAAAACTGTTTTTT
>TRBV5-1|-|-|TRBJ1-2
CASSPAPTDSYGYTF
TGCGCCAGCAGCCCCGCCCCGACGGACAGCTATGGCTACACCTTC
>TRBV28|-|-|TRBJ1-4
CASSPVDSNKKLFF
TGTGCCAGCAGCCCCGTAGACAGTAATAAAAAACTGTTTTTT
>TRBV6-5|TRBD1|-|TRBJ1-2
CASSFDRGAFPYGYTF
TGTGCCAGCAGTTTTGACAGGGGCGCCTTTCCGTATGGCTACACCTTC
>TRBV11-2|-|-|TRBJ2-7
CASSLDRGPAEGHF
TGTGCCAGCAGCTTAGATCGGGGACCGGCGGAGGGCCACTTC